This T cell receptor beta chain was found in a study of T cell responses to AZD1222 COVID-19 vaccine. Study-wide findings and caveats: Across spike, vaccine-associated CD4 TCRs were found, dominant at 160-218 and 743-854. Targets within unmutated variant regions were reportedly found for nearly half of spike-specific TCRs. The breadth and depth of Spike-specific TCRs increased once two AZD1222 doses had been given. At baseline, seropositivity was found in only a handful of AZD1222 recipients.

Concerning this clone: Antigen: not known.

The CDR3 is made up of 13 amino acids. CDR1 and CDR2 (germline): MGHDK, SYGVNS. V lost 5 bases and J 5 bases, leaving 12 bases between the germline ends. Assay used: immunoSEQ multiplex PCR; TCRdb lists only in-frame clones, some missing. The data show approximately 150,000 clones, 90% to 95% seen once. V usage is TRBV25-1 and J usage is TRBJ2-5; tentative D call: TRBD2 (5 bases). The material was peripheral blood, obtained 28 days after the second AZD1222 dose. The receptor comes from an adult who received the AZD1222 COVID-19 vaccine. For the CDR3, the DNA is TGTGCCAGCAGTCTCCTCGAGGGCGAGACCCAGTACTTC. It translates to CASSLLEGETQYF.